Each of the 2 T cell receptor beta chains below was sequenced from the same sample in a study of T cells after yellow fever vaccination. TCRdb independently ran MiXCR on the 5' RACE reads; one entry per CDR3 protein. Here the sample spans about 320,000 distinct CDR3 sequences, over 3.5% being singletons. Material: PBMCs, obtained 15 days after the yellow fever booster vaccination. The origin of the receptors is a man aged 18 to 29 who received the YFV17D yellow fever vaccine.

In its sample, this clonotype was seen a few times. The chain is built from TRBV4-1 and TRBJ1-2; no definite D call. V lost 0 bases to trimming and J lost 2 bases, with 13 bases between them. The CDR3 covers 16 residues. Germline values: CDR1 MGHRA, CDR2 YSYEKL. CDR3 loop: CASSQEGYLANYGYTF. The CDR3 nucleotides are TGCGCCAGCAGCCAAGAGGGGTACTTGGCGAACTATGGCTACACCTTC.

This clonotype was counted many times. This sequence joins TRBV7-3 and TRBJ2-1; the D gene is possibly TRBD2 (6 bases). CDR1 and CDR2 from the germline V gene are SGHTA and FQGTGA. V was cut by 2 bases and J by 4 bases, with 21 bases left in between. CDR3 length: 18 amino acids. The CDR3 region has the DNA TGTGCCAGCAGCTTATTCTCGACTAGACCTTCCTTATACAATGAGCAGTTCTTC. Its protein is CASSLFSTRPSLYNEQFF. Looking up the rest from reference TRBV7-3 and TRBJ2-1 gives the full variable domain: GAGVSQTPSNKVTEKGKYVELRCDPISGHTALYWYRQSLGQGPEFLIYFQGTGAADDSGLPNDRFFAVRPEGSVSTLKIQRTERGDSAVYLCASSLFSTRPSLYNEQFFGPGTRLTVL.